This T cell receptor beta chain was captured in a study of a mutant IDH1 vaccine in newly diagnosed glioma. Overall study: Antecedent treatment encompassed radiotherapy, temozolomide, or their combination; the majority received both.

The repertoire was sequenced with immunoSEQ multiplex PCR; TCRdb's copy has only in-frame clones and lacks some. Seen here are under 45,000 clones, 82% observed once, and the top ten hold around a sixth. Points on this clone: Its antigen is undetermined.

The germline V gene encodes CDR1 SEHNR and CDR2 FQNEAQ (reference sequence). The CDR3 has 16 residues. Trimming cost V 0 bases and J 0 bases, with 12 bases left between them. The time point denotes: week 47, end of study. Alongside topical imiquimod, each dose of vaccine comprised 300 ug of mutant IDH1 20-mer peptide. Each of the donors came in with new WHO grade 3 or 4 astrocytomas that were IDH1-mutant and ATRX-lost. This specimen consisted of PBMCs, obtained from a glioma patient whose treatment included an IDH1 peptide vaccine. This clonotype was sampled from a young man with glioma. Some clones in this sample may be carry-over from other donors' samples. The chain carries TRBV7-9 and TRBJ2-7; a weak D match, TRBD1 (5 bases). The DNA of the CDR3 is TGTGCCAGCAGCTTAGCAGGGGCCGAATTCTCCTACGAGCAGTACTTC. This translates into CASSLAGAEFSYEQYF.